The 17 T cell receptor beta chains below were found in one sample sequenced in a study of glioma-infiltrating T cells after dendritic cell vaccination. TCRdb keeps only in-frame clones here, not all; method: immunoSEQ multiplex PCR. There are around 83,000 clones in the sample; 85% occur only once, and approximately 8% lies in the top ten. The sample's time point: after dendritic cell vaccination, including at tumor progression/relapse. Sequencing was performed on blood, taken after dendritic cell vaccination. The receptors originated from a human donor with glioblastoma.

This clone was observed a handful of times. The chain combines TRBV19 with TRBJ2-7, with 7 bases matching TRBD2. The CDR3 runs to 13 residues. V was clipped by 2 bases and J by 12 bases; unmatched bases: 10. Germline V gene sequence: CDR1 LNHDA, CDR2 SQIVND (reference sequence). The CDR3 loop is CASSISATRGMYF. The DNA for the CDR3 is TGTGCCAGTAGTATATCCGCCACGCGGGGGATGTACTTC.

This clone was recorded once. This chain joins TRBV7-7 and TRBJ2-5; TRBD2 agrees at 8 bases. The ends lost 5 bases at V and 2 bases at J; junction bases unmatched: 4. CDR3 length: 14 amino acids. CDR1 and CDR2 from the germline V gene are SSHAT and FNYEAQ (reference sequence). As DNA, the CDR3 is TGTGCCAGCAGCAAGACTAGCGCTCAAGAGACCCAGTACTTC. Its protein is CASSKTSAQETQYF.

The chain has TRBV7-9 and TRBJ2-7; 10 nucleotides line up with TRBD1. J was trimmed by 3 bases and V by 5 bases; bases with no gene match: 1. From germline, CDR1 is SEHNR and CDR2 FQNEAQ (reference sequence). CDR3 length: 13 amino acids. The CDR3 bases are TGTGCCAGCAGCCGGACAGGGGGCTACGAGCAGTACTTC. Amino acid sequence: CASSRTGGYEQYF.

CDR3 bases: TGTGCCATCGGGTGGGGACAGGGGGCCCATGAGCAGTTCTTC. Translated: CAIGWGQGAHEQFF. V gene TRBV10-3 combines with J gene TRBJ2-1, with 12 bases fitting TRBD1. CDR3 size: 14 residues. With V trimmed by 8 bases and J by 8 bases, 7 bases remained unmatched. Germline CDR1 and CDR2: ENHRY and SYGVKD.

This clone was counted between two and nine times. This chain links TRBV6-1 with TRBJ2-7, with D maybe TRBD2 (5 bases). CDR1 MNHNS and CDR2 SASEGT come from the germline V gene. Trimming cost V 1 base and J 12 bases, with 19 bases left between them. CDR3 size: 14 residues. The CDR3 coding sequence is TGTGCCAGCAGTGAAGGGGGAGCCAAACCGGGGAGGTACTTC. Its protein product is CASSEGGAKPGRYF.

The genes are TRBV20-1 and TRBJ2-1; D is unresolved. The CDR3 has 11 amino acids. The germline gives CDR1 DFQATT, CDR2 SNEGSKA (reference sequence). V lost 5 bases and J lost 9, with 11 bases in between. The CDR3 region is CSAVFPGEQFF. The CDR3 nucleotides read TGCAGTGCTGTCTTCCCGGGTGAGCAGTTCTTC.

The CDR3 DNA sequence: TGTGCCAGTAGTATAGGCAGGGGCTACGAGCAGTACTTC. Translation gives CASSIGRGYEQYF. The genes are TRBV19 and TRBJ2-7; TRBD1 is a possible D gene (6 bases). The CDR3 is 13 amino acids. The germline CDR1 and CDR2 sequences are LNHDA and SQIVND (reference sequence). The V gene lost 1 base and the J gene lost 3 bases, with 7 bases spanning the gap.

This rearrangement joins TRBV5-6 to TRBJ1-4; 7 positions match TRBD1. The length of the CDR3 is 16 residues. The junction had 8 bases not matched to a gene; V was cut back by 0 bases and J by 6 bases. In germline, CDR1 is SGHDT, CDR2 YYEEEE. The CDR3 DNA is TGTGCCAGCAGCTTGGAAGGCGCCAGGGGGTATGAAAAACTGTTTTTT. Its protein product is CASSLEGARGYEKLFF.

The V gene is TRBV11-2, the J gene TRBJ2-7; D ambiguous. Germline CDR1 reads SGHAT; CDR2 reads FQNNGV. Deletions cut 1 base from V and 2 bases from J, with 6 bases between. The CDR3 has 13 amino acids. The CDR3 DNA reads TGTGCCAGCAGCTTAGGCAGCGCCTACGAGCAGTACTTC. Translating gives CASSLGSAYEQYF.

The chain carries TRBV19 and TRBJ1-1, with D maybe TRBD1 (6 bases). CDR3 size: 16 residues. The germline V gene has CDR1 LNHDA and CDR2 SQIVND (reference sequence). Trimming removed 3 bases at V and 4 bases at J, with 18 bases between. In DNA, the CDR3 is TGTGCCAGTAGTATCGGGGCAGGGGTCCGTAGCACTGAAGCTTTCTTT. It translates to CASSIGAGVRSTEAFF.

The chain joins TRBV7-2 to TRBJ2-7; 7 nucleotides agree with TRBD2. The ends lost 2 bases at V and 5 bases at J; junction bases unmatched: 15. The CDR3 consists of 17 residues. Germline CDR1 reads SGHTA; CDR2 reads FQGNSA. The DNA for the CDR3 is TGTGCCAGCAGCTTAAAGCGCGGCGGGAGTGCCGCCGACGAGCAGTACTTC. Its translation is CASSLKRGGSAADEQYF.

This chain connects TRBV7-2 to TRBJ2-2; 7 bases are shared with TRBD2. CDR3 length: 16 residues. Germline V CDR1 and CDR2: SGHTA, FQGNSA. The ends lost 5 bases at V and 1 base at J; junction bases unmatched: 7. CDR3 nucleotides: TGTGCCAGCAGCCCCCCTACGGGGGGGAACACCGGGGAGCTGTTTTTT. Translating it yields CASSPPTGGNTGELFF.

The DNA of the CDR3 is TGTGCCAGCAGCGGACAGTACTCTGGAAACACCATATATTTT. As protein: CASSGQYSGNTIYF. The rearrangement uses TRBV9 and TRBJ1-3; the D gene is possibly TRBD1 (5 bases). Trimming pared 3 bases from V and 0 bases from J, leaving 7 bases between. The germline V gene encodes CDR1 SGDLS and CDR2 YYNGEE. The CDR3 extends over 14 amino acids.

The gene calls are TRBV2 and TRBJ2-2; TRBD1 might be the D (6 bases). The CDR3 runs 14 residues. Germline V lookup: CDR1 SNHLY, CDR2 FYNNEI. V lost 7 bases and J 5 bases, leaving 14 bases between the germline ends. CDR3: CASIGGAGTGELFF. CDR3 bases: TGTGCCAGCATAGGGGGAGCAGGGACCGGGGAGCTGTTTTTT.

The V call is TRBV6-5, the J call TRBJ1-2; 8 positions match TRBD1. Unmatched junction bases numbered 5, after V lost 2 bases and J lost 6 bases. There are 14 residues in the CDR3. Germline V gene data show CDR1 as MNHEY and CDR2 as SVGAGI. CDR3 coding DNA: TGTGCCAGCAGTTACATGACAGGGGAACATGGCTACACCTTC. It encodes CASSYMTGEHGYTF.

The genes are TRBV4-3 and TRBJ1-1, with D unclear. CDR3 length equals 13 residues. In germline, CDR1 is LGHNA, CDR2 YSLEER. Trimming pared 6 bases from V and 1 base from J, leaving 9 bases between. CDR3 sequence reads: CASRAQWNTEAFF. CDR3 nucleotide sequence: TGCGCCAGCAGGGCACAATGGAACACTGAAGCTTTCTTT.

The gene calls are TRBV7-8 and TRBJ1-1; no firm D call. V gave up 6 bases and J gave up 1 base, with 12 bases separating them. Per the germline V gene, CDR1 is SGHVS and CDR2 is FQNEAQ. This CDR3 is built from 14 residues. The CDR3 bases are TGTGCCAGCAGTTCCGGAGGTGGGAACACTGAAGCTTTCTTT. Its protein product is CASSSGGGNTEAFF.